This TCR beta chain was sequenced in a study of blood T cell repertoires in COVID-19. Sequencing used immunoSEQ multiplex PCR; TCRdb keeps in-frame clones, though not all of them. Here the sample spans under 200,000 clones, approximately 84% being singletons. This clone has ten or more counts. CDR3 length: 15 amino acids. CDR1 LGHNA and CDR2 YSLEER come from the germline V gene. The ends were cut back, 0 bases at V and 6 bases at J, with 9 bases in the middle. Sequencing was carried out using peripheral blood. V is TRBV4-3 and J is TRBJ1-6, with D unclear. The source of this sequence is a man aged 35-49 years with acute or convalescent COVID-19. The CDR3 spells CASSQDRGFNSPLHF. Written as DNA, the CDR3 is TGCGCCAGCAGCCAAGATCGCGGCTTTAATTCACCCCTCCACTTT.